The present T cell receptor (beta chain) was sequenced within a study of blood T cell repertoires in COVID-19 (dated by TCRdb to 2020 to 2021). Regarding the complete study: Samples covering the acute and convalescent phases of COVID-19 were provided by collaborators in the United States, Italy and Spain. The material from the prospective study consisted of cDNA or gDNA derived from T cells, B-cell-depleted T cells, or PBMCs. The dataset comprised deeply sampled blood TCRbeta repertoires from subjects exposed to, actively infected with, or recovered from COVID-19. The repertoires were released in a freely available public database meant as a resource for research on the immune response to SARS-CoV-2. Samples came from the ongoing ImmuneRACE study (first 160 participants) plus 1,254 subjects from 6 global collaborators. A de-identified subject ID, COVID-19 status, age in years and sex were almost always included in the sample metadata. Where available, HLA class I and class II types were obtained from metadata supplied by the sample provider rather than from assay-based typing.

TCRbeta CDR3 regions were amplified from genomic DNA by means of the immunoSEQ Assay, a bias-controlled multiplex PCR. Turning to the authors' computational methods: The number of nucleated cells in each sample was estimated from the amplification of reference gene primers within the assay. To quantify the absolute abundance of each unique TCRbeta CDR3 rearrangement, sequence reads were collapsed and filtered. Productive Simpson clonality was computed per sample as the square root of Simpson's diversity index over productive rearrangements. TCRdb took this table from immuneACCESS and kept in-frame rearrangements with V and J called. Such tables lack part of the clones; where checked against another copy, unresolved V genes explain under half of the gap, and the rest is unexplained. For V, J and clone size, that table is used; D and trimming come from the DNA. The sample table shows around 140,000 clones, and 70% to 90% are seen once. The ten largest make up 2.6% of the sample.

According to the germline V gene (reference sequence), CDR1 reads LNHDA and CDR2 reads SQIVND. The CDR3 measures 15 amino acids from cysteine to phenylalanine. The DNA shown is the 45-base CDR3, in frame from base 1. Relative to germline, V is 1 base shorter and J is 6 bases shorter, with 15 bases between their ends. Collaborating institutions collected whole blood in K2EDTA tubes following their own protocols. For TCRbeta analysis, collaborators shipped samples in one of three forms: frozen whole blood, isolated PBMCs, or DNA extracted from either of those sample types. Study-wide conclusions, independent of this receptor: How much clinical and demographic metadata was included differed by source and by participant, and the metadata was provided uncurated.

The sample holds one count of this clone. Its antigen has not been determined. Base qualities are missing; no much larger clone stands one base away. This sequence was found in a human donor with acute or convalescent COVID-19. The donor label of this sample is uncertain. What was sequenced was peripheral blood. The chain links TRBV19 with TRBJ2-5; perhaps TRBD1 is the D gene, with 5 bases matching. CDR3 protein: CASSIAPTGRQTQYF. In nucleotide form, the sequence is TGTGCCAGTAGTATAGCCCCCACAGGTCGACAGACCCAGTACTTC.